Listed here are 27 T cell receptor beta chains from one sample, sequenced in a study of T cell repertoires in cytomegalovirus infection. TCRdb ran MiXCR on the reads and lists one entry per CDR3 protein. Among some 680,000 distinct CDR3 sequences listed, 35% to 45% were seen once. Sequencing was carried out using PBMCs. These receptors all stem from a human donor in good health (CMV status not recorded). Some clones in this sample may be carry-over from other donors' samples.

The chain links TRBV15 to TRBJ1-5; possibly TRBD1 for D (6 bases). This CDR3 spans 17 amino acids. V dropped 1 base and J dropped 0 bases, with 13 bases sitting between them. Germline loops: CDR1 LNHNV, CDR2 YYDKDF (reference sequence). Written as DNA, the CDR3 is TGTGCCACCAGCAGAGGACGGGGGGGACATAGCAATCAGCCCCAGCATTTT. Its translation: CATSRGRGGHSNQPQHF.

The rearrangement uses TRBV14 and TRBJ2-5; 8 nucleotides line up with TRBD2. Germline-derived CDR1 and CDR2 are SGHDN and FVKESK. J lost 1 base, V lost 1 base, and 8 bases had no gene match. The CDR3 has 17 residues. CDR3 DNA sequence: TGTGCCAGCAGCCAAGGACTAGCGTTTAGCTCCCAAGAGACCCAGTACTTC. Translation: CASSQGLAFSSQETQYF.

This clonotype was seen more than once but under ten times. The chain carries TRBV6-5 and TRBJ1-5; 10 nucleotides match TRBD1. CDR3 length: 19 amino acids. Per the germline V gene, CDR1 is MNHEY and CDR2 is SVGAGI. V was clipped by 6 bases and J by 0 bases; unmatched bases: 14. The CDR3 sequence: CASSTRRGQGSYSNQPQHF. DNA of the CDR3: TGTGCCAGCAGCACCCGGCGGGGACAGGGGTCCTATAGCAATCAGCCCCAGCATTTT.

A remark on this clonotype: Sequence at one end of the junction differs from germline and may be a read error. The V gene is TRBV6-2 or TRBV6-3, the J gene TRBJ1-5; D unresolved. CDR1 MNHEY and CDR2 SVGEGT come from the germline V gene. This CDR3 comprises 13 residues. The CDR3 DNA follows: TGTGACAGCAGTGATGTGTCTCGGCAGCCCAAGCATTTT. This gives the protein CDSSDVSRQPKHF.

The chain carries TRBV18 and TRBJ1-1; no clear D gene. Trimming stripped 1 base from V and 1 base from J, with 16 bases between. There are 17 residues in the CDR3. Germline loops: CDR1 KGHSH, CDR2 LQKENI. The CDR3 DNA reads TGTGCCAGCTCACCACTGAGTGGTATATCAGGGAACACTGAAGCTTTCTTT. Its translation: CASSPLSGISGNTEAFF.

This clonotype was detected ten times or more. The genes are TRBV28 and TRBJ1-2; D may be TRBD1 (6 bases). Looked up from germline, CDR1 is MDHEN and CDR2 is SYDVKM. The CDR3 length is 13 residues. Trimming took off 6 bases at V and 2 bases at J, with 10 bases between the two ends. The CDR3 DNA follows: TGTGCCAGCAGCCCAGGGGTAAACTATGGCTACACCTTC. Amino acids: CASSPGVNYGYTF.

In its sample, this clonotype was seen a few times. CDR3 residues: CASSTSRPYEQYF. Here the CDR3 DNA reads TGTGCCAGCAGTACGAGTCGACCCTACGAGCAGTACTTC. The J gene is TRBJ2-7, the V gene TRBV6-1, with D unresolved. This CDR3 contains 13 residues. V shed 5 bases and J shed 2 bases, with 10 bases lying between them. Germline assignment: CDR1 MNHNS and CDR2 SASEGT.

This clonotype was detected only a few times. The rearrangement joins TRBV5-1 to TRBJ2-7, with TRBD1 as a possible D gene (6 bases). The V and J ends lost 7 bases and 6 bases respectively, with 11 bases between them. Germline values: CDR1 SGHRS, CDR2 YFSETQ. This CDR3 region has 11 residues. The CDR3 protein is CASRDRSEQYF. CDR3 nucleotides: TGCGCCAGCCGCGACAGGTCCGAGCAGTACTTC.

This clonotype has ten or more counts. The gene calls are TRBV7-6 and TRBJ2-1, with 11 bases fitting TRBD2. Germline V gene lookup returns CDR1 SGHVS and CDR2 FNYEAQ. Trimming at V came to 2 bases and at J to 6 bases, leaving 15 bases not matched to a gene. The CDR3 runs 19 residues. The CDR3 reads CASSLRPVAGGFSGNEQFF. CDR3 bases: TGTGCCAGCAGCTTACGTCCTGTAGCGGGAGGGTTCAGTGGCAATGAGCAGTTCTTC.

This clonotype was counted between two and nine times. The chain joins TRBV7-2 to TRBJ2-3; perhaps TRBD2 as D (6 bases). CDR1 is SGHTA and CDR2 is FQGNSA in the germline V gene. CDR3 length equals 15 residues. Trimming shortened V by 3 bases and J by 0 bases, and 10 bases separated the two germline ends. CDR3 DNA sequence: TGTGCCAGCAGCTTTCAAAGCGGGAGCACAGATACGCAGTATTTT. Its protein is CASSFQSGSTDTQYF.

The V and J genes are TRBV28 and TRBJ2-1, with 11 bases identical to TRBD2. Trimming cost V 6 bases and J 0 bases; bases outside gene matches: 7. The germline CDR1 and CDR2 sequences are MDHEN and SYDVKM. This CDR3 comprises 17 residues. In DNA form, the CDR3 reads TGTGCCAGCAGGGAGGGGACTAGCGGTAGCTCCTACAATGAGCAGTTCTTC. Residues: CASREGTSGSSYNEQFF.

The V gene is TRBV7-8, the J gene TRBJ2-1; possibly TRBD1 for D (5 bases). The CDR3 has 14 amino acids. CDR1 and CDR2 (germline): SGHVS, FQNEAQ. Trimming stripped 4 bases from V and 7 bases from J, with 14 bases between. This CDR3 is CASSSFRGSNEQFF. The CDR3 bases are TGTGCCAGCAGCTCCTTTAGGGGTAGTAATGAGCAGTTCTTC. Full variable domain (outside the CDR3, taken from reference TRBV7-8 and TRBJ2-1): GAGVSQSPRYKVAKRGQDVALRCDPISGHVSLFWYQQALGQGPEFLTYFQNEAQLDKSGLPSDRFFAERPEGSVSTLKIQRTQQEDSAVYLCASSSFRGSNEQFFGPGTRLTVL.

This clonotype was seen a handful of times. V is TRBV5-1 and J is TRBJ2-3; TRBD2 might be the D (5 bases). The length of the CDR3 is 16 residues. Germline V lookup: CDR1 SGHRS, CDR2 YFSETQ. The V and J ends lost 0 bases and 4 bases respectively, with 15 bases between them. CDR3 DNA sequence: TGCGCCAGCAGCTTGGTTGTGGGAGCGGTCCCAGATACGCAGTATTTT. Its protein is CASSLVVGAVPDTQYF. Full variable domain (rest looked up from reference TRBV5-1 and TRBJ2-3): KAGVTQTPRYLIKTRGQQVTLSCSPISGHRSVSWYQQTPGQGLQFLFEYFSETQRNKGNFPGRFSGRQFSNSRSEMNVSTLELGDSALYLCASSLVVGAVPDTQYFGPGTRLTVL.

This clonotype was found a few times. The chain links TRBV6-1 to TRBJ2-5, with 7 bases identical to TRBD1. The CDR3 covers 18 residues. Trimming took 6 bases from V and 1 from J; bases not matched to a gene: 17. Germline V CDR1 and CDR2: MNHNS, SASEGT. CDR3 sequence reads: CASRPLGMAGGFQETQYF. The CDR3 nucleotides are TGTGCCAGCAGGCCCCTAGGGATGGCAGGGGGTTTCCAAGAGACCCAGTACTTC.

A word on this clonotype: A much larger clone sits a single nucleotide away, making a read error possible. The conserved phenylalanine or tryptophan normally closing the CDR3 is absent here, so this likely arose from a read error. The chain employs TRBV7-8 and TRBJ1-2; perhaps TRBD1 as D (5 bases). Germline-derived CDR1 and CDR2 are SGHVS and FQNEAQ. The V gene lost 7 bases and the J gene lost 3 bases, with 9 bases spanning the gap. The CDR3 spans 12 residues. CDR3 in DNA: TGTGCCAGCACCGGAGGGGACTATGGCTACACCTTA. It encodes CASTGGDYGYTL.

This clonotype was recorded a few times. This chain connects TRBV15 to TRBJ2-1; 9 bases match TRBD1. The germline gives CDR1 LNHNV, CDR2 YYDKDF (reference sequence). The CDR3 consists of 17 residues. The ends lost 1 base at V and 2 bases at J; junction bases unmatched: 6. The CDR3 sequence: CATSRVLGTGTYNEQFF. Here the CDR3 DNA reads TGTGCCACCAGCAGAGTTTTAGGGACAGGGACCTACAATGAGCAGTTCTTC.

This clonotype was observed a few times. This chain uses TRBV28 with TRBJ1-1; 9 positions agree with TRBD1. The germline V gene has CDR1 MDHEN and CDR2 SYDVKM. Trimming at V came to 8 bases and at J to 5 bases, leaving 3 bases not matched to a gene. The CDR3 totals 12 residues. The CDR3 nucleotides are TGTGCCAGCGACAGGGGGAGGACTGAAGCTTTCTTT. Amino acid sequence: CASDRGRTEAFF.

V is TRBV20-1 and J is TRBJ1-1; D unclear. The length of the CDR3 is 13 residues. V lost 6 bases and J 1 base, leaving 12 bases between the germline ends. In germline, CDR1 is DFQATT, CDR2 SNEGSKA (reference sequence). CDR3 nucleotide sequence: TGCAGTGCCTTAACGACCCGGAACACTGAAGCTTTCTTT. Encoded protein: CSALTTRNTEAFF.

This clonotype was seen only a few times. The chain has TRBV24-1 and TRBJ2-2; tentative D call: TRBD2 (6 bases). Germline V gene lookup returns CDR1 KGHDR and CDR2 SFDVKD. This CDR3 spans 12 amino acids. Trimming pared 9 bases from V and 5 bases from J, leaving 9 bases between. In DNA, the CDR3 is TGTGCCACCGGGGGAGGTACCGGGGAGCTGTTTTTT. Its protein product is CATGGGTGELFF.

V and J are TRBV2 and TRBJ1-5; D is unclear. Germline loops: CDR1 SNHLY, CDR2 FYNNEI. Trimming cost V 4 bases and J 7 bases, with 17 bases left between them. The CDR3 loop spans 15 amino acids. The DNA for the CDR3 is TGTGCCAGCAGTGGATCACCGGGTTCTCGACAGCCCCAGCATTTT. Amino acids: CASSGSPGSRQPQHF.

This clonotype has a single count. The chain has TRBV6-8 and TRBJ1-1, with a weak D call TRBD1 (6 bases). CDR1 is MNHGY, CDR2 SAAAGT, per germline. The V end lost 6 bases, the J end lost 6 bases, and 17 bases lay between the germline ends. The CDR3 is made up of 14 amino acids. CDR3 coding DNA: TGTGCCAGCAGAAGGGACAACCTTTGGGCTGAAGCTTTCTTT. It encodes CASRRDNLWAEAFF.

The sample holds a few counts of this clonotype. This rearrangement joins TRBV7-3 to TRBJ2-5, with 8 bases lining up with TRBD1. The V gene end was trimmed by 4 bases and the J gene end by 2 bases; junction bases not matched to a gene: 6. This CDR3 spans 15 amino acids. Germline CDR1 reads SGHTA; CDR2 reads FQGTGA. CDR3 sequence: CASSSSGTGQETQYF. CDR3 bases: TGTGCCAGCAGCTCCTCCGGGACAGGACAAGAGACCCAGTACTTC.

CDR3 nucleotide sequence: TGTGCCATCAGCATCGGGACAGGGAGAGAAGAGACCCAGTACTTC. The encoded protein is CAISIGTGREETQYF. This chain links TRBV10-3 with TRBJ2-5; 9 bases are a match to TRBD1. V was pared by 6 bases and J by 3 bases, with 8 bases of the junction left unmatched. The germline V gene encodes CDR1 ENHRY and CDR2 SYGVKD. This CDR3 comprises 15 residues.

This clonotype was detected many times. This chain connects TRBV7-9 to TRBJ2-6, with TRBD1 identical over 7 bases. V gave up 3 bases and J gave up 0 bases; unmatched junction bases: 5. CDR3 length: 17 residues. From germline, CDR1 is SEHNR and CDR2 FQNEAQ (reference sequence). In nucleotides, the CDR3 is TGTGCCAGCAGCTTCGACAGGGTAGTCTCTGGGGCCAACGTCCTGACTTTC. Protein product: CASSFDRVVSGANVLTF.

This clonotype was observed a handful of times. CDR3 amino acids: CASNTYVDTGELFF. The CDR3 bases are TGTGCCAGTAACACGTACGTCGACACCGGGGAGCTGTTTTTT. V is TRBV19 and J is TRBJ2-2; no definite D call. The CDR3 extends over 14 amino acids. Germline assignment: CDR1 LNHDA and CDR2 SQIVND (reference sequence). V was shortened by 7 bases and J by 3 bases, with 12 bases between the two germline ends.

CDR3 sequence: CASSPPGEFYLNTIYF. Here the CDR3 DNA reads TGTGCCAGCAGCCCCCCAGGGGAATTCTATTTGAACACCATATATTTT. The chain carries TRBV7-9 and TRBJ1-3, with D tentatively TRBD1 (6 bases). Trimming took 5 bases from V and 7 from J, leaving 21 bases between them. This CDR3 spans 16 amino acids. CDR1 and CDR2 (germline): SEHNR, FQNEAQ (reference sequence).

This clonotype occurred once. The chain recombines TRBV20-1 with TRBJ1-5; D call uncertain. Trimming stripped 3 bases from V and 5 bases from J, with 17 bases between. Germline-derived CDR1 and CDR2 are DFQATT and SNEGSKA (reference sequence). The CDR3 has 15 amino acids. Here the CDR3 reads CSARGRRLGYQPQHF. CDR3 sequence (DNA): TGCAGTGCTAGGGGGAGGAGGTTAGGATATCAGCCCCAGCATTTT.